A single T cell receptor beta chain is shown here with its context. What it recognizes is unknown. Genomic DNA was the source, and TCR beta CDR3 was amplified from it by two-round multiplex PCR. Primers were specific to each TRBV and TRBJ gene in first-round PCR. TCRdb re-analysed the multiplex PCR reads in MiXCR, keeping a single row per CDR3 protein. The sample has fewer than 40,000 distinct CDR3 sequences; 40% to 60% are singletons. This sample is drawn from a study of prognosis after radiotherapy for stage I lung cancer. Looking at the study overall: Stage I non-small cell lung cancer patients, who were enrolled in Nanjing, China, joined the cohort between 2018 and early 2019.

CDR1 is MNHEY and CDR2 is SVGEGT in the germline V gene. Trimming stripped 0 bases from V and 3 bases from J, with 15 bases between. The CDR3 consists of 16 residues. Study conclusions and caveats: As reported, TRBV and TRBJ gene usage differed between patients who had metastases and those who did not.

Sequences were derived from PBMCs, sampled before or after stereotactic body radiation therapy (not recorded which). The chain uses TRBV6-2 or TRBV6-3 and TRBJ2-7; D is unresolved. This TCR was recovered from a donor aged 50 or older with non-small cell lung cancer. The CDR3 nucleotides read TGTGCCAGCAGTTACTCAGGGCCGGATGCGAGCTACGAGCAGTACTTC. This sequence encodes CASSYSGPDASYEQYF.